The table lists the clone carrying this TCR beta chain with a few counts. Its antigen is still unknown. All patients reached thyroid surgery having received no treatment beforehand. The CDR3 loop spans 12 amino acids. Looked up from germline, CDR1 is MGHDK and CDR2 is SYGVNS. The V and J ends lost 3 bases and 14 bases respectively, with 13 bases between them. The data belong to a study of metastatic and nonmetastatic thyroid tumors. The wider study: Repertoires of blood and of tissue (tumor or nodule) from malignant and benign thyroid patients were compared.

Overall study findings and caveats: TCR beta diversity was reportedly significantly higher in malignant thyroid tumors than benign nodules, in blood and tumor.

In the study's own analysis: A papillary thyroid cancer distant-metastasis classifier was built from CDR3 differences across clinicopathological groups. TCRdb re-called clones from the PCR reads using MiXCR. The V and J calls come from TCRdb's annotation, not from the publication. Of about 14,000 clones in the sample, approximately 29% were seen once. Sample: tumor tissue. This receptor was identified in a female donor with papillary thyroid cancer or a benign thyroid nodule (not recorded which). Some clones in this sample may be carry-over from other donors' samples. The chain is built from TRBV25-1 and TRBJ1-4, with D uncertain. The CDR3, as DNA: TGTGCCAGCAGTGACGACTCCAGAAGGCTGTTTTTT. Translating it yields CASSDDSRRLFF.